The sequence of this T cell receptor beta chain was determined in a study of blood T cell repertoires in COVID-19. Background on the study: Whether acute or convalescent, the COVID-19 samples came from the United States, Italy and Spain. The cDNA or gDNA used as material had been derived from T cells, B-cell-depleted T cells, or PBMCs.

Looked up from germline, CDR1 is MNHNY and CDR2 is SVGAGI (reference sequence). The trim removed 6 bases at V and 5 bases at J, leaving 10 bases unmatched. The CDR3 contains 16 residues. In this sample, this clone turned up once. Some clones are missing from TCRdb's copy, which holds only in-frame ones; the method was immunoSEQ multiplex PCR. The profile covers approximately 270,000 clones, with around 90% appearing a single time and approximately 4% taken by the ten largest. Sample: PBMCs or T cells enriched from blood (not recorded which). The receptor was isolated from a woman aged 25 to 39 with acute COVID-19. This chain links TRBV6-6 with TRBJ2-7; TRBD2 aligns across 13 bases. The CDR3 loop reads CASSHPLAGGTNEQYF. DNA of the CDR3: TGTGCCAGCAGCCACCCACTAGCGGGAGGGACGAACGAGCAGTACTTC.